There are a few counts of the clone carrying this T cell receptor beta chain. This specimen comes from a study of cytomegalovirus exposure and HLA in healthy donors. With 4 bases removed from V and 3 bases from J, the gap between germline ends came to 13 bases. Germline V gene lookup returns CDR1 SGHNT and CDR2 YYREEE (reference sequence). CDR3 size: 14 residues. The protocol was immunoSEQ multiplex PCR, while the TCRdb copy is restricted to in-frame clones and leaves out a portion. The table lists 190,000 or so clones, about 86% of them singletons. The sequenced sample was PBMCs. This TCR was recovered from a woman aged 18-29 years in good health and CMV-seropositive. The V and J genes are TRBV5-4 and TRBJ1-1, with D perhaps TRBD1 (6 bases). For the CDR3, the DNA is TGTGCCAGCAGCCCAGGGGCAGGAGACACTGAAGCTTTCTTT. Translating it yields CASSPGAGDTEAFF.